This T cell receptor beta chain was found in a study of OX40 agonist ivuxolimab in advanced cancers. Only in-frame clones appear in the TCRdb table, and some are missing; sequencing was by immunoSEQ multiplex PCR. The repertoire holds some 60,000 clones, approximately 94% seen once, with about 19% in the top ten. The CDR3 covers 12 residues. The germline V gene encodes CDR1 SGDLS and CDR2 YYNGEE. With 3 bases clipped from V and 10 bases from J, the junction kept 4 bases outside the gene matches. In this sample, this clone is medium-sized. The antigen is not known. Study findings and constraints: Doses of 0.1 to 3.0 mg/kg were accompanied by clonal expansion of CD4+ and CD8+ blood T cells by week 6. The average count of expanded clones was higher among CD8+ T cells than among CD4+.

The receptor was derived from an adult with an advanced solid tumor such as melanoma, head and neck, liver or kidney cancer. The sequenced sample was CD4+ or CD8+ T cells sorted from blood, obtained in a trial of the OX40 agonist ivuxolimab. V is TRBV9 and J is TRBJ2-1; TRBD1 matches at 7 bases. This CDR3 reads CASSETGREQFF. CDR3 sequence (DNA): TGTGCCAGCAGCGAGACAGGGCGGGAGCAGTTCTTC.